These 32 T cell receptor beta chains were all obtained from the same sample, sequenced in a study of identical twins. TCRdb processed the 5' RACE reads anew with MiXCR; each CDR3 protein has one entry. The sample has about 460,000 distinct CDR3 sequences; over 12% are singletons. This same sample was also taken into another study, of yellow fever vaccine responses in identical twins.

Material: CD4+ T cells sorted from blood. These TCRs come from a woman in her late teens or twenties in good health.

This clonotype has a handful of counts. This chain uses TRBV29-1 with TRBJ1-1; the D is unclear. Germline V gene sequence: CDR1 SQVTM, CDR2 ANQGSEA. The CDR3 runs to 10 residues. The CDR3 spells CCAANTEAFF. The CDR3 DNA reads as TGCTGCGCTGCGAACACTGAAGCTTTCTTT.

This clonotype was detected ten times or more. V and J are TRBV20-1 and TRBJ2-1; D call uncertain. Germline CDR1 reads DFQATT; CDR2 reads SNEGSKA (reference sequence). Trimming pared 6 bases from V and 5 bases from J, leaving 5 bases between. The CDR3 runs 10 residues. This CDR3 reads CSAENNEQFF. The DNA for the CDR3 is TGCAGTGCGGAAAACAATGAGCAGTTCTTC.

The gene calls are TRBV3-1 and TRBJ2-7; unclear D gene. Trimming stripped 1 base from V and 6 bases from J, with 4 bases between. This CDR3 spans 11 amino acids. Germline-derived CDR1 and CDR2 are LGHDT and YNNKEL (reference sequence). In DNA, the CDR3 is TGTGCCAGCAGCCAAGCATTCGAGCAGTACTTC. This translates into CASSQAFEQYF.

The rearrangement uses TRBV4-1 and TRBJ2-2; 9 nucleotides match TRBD2. CDR1 is MGHRA, CDR2 YSYEKL, per germline. V lost 1 base and J lost 7; bases outside the gene matches: 7. The CDR3 contains 16 residues. Here the CDR3 reads CASSQVASGIIGELFF. CDR3 coding DNA: TGCGCCAGCAGCCAAGTAGCTAGCGGGATCATCGGGGAGCTGTTTTTT.

This clonotype was found many times. This chain connects TRBV12-3 or TRBV12-4 to TRBJ2-7, with D possibly matching TRBD1 (5 bases). The CDR3 consists of 14 residues. V was pared by 3 bases and J by 1 base, with 10 bases between. The CDR3 coding sequence is TGTGCCAGCAGTTTTACTGCAGGGTCCTACGAGCAGTACTTC. Translated, it gives CASSFTAGSYEQYF.

This clonotype was recorded many times. Germline and junction disagree at one end, which may indicate a read error. The V gene is TRBV12-3 or TRBV12-4, the J gene TRBJ2-5; 9 nucleotides agree with TRBD1. The CDR3 extends over 15 amino acids. The CDR3 bases are TGCGCCAGCAGCTTGTCGGGACAGGGACAAGAGACCCAGTACTTC. Translated: CASSLSGQGQETQYF.

The chain uses TRBV13 and TRBJ2-1, with D maybe TRBD1 (6 bases). Trimming pared 4 bases from V and 6 bases from J, leaving 22 bases between. CDR3 length: 17 residues. Germline V gene sequence: CDR1 PRHDT, CDR2 FYEKMQ (reference sequence). CDR3 protein: CASSSDAYRVERNEQFF. Here the CDR3 DNA reads TGTGCCAGCAGCTCTGATGCCTACAGGGTGGAACGCAATGAGCAGTTCTTC.

The chain carries TRBV6-4 and TRBJ2-7; D is possibly TRBD1 (7 bases). CDR1 and CDR2 (germline): MRHNA, SNTAGT. V lost 9 bases to trimming and J lost 3 bases, with 9 bases between them. There are 11 residues in the CDR3. The CDR3 DNA reads TGTGCCAGTCAGGGGGGCTACGAGCAGTACTTC. Translation gives CASQGGYEQYF.

This clonotype has a count of ten or more. The J gene is TRBJ1-1, the V gene TRBV29-1; D call uncertain. V was cut by 4 bases and J by 1 base, with 7 bases left in between. CDR1 is SQVTM and CDR2 is ANQGSEA in the germline V gene. This CDR3 contains 12 residues. The CDR3 loop is CSVVQRNTEAFF. As DNA, the CDR3 is TGCAGCGTTGTACAGAGGAACACTGAAGCTTTCTTT.

Worth noting for this clonotype: One base away lies a much larger clone, so this may be a sequencing read error. This sequence joins TRBV15 and TRBJ2-1, with 8 positions matching TRBD1. The CDR3 totals 15 residues. CDR1 is LNHNV and CDR2 is YYDKDF in the germline V gene (reference sequence). The CDR3 is CATIRVQGAVDEQFF. CDR3 DNA sequence: TGTGCCACCATCAGAGTGCAGGGGGCCGTAGATGAGCAGTTCTTC.

This clonotype turned up a few times. The rearrangement uses TRBV5-5 and TRBJ1-1; 10 bases are a match to TRBD1. Trimming removed 7 bases from V and 0 bases from J; junction bases left unmatched: 12. The CDR3 extends over 17 amino acids. CDR1 is SGHKS and CDR2 is YYEKEE in the germline V gene (reference sequence). The CDR3 is CASGGKGQGDMNTEAFF. The CDR3 DNA sequence: TGTGCCAGCGGCGGGAAAGGACAGGGGGATATGAACACTGAAGCTTTCTTT.

This clonotype showed up just a few times. The chain couples TRBV10-3 to TRBJ2-3; 14 bases fit TRBD2. Germline trimming cut 4 bases from V and 3 bases from J; bases unmatched to any gene: 6. Germline CDR1 is ENHRY and CDR2 is SYGVKD. The CDR3 is 17 residues long. As DNA, the CDR3 is TGTGCCATCAGTGCGACTAGCGGGGGGGCCCAAACAGATACGCAGTATTTT. Translating it yields CAISATSGGAQTDTQYF.

This clonotype was picked up many times. The gene calls are TRBV12-3 or TRBV12-4 and TRBJ2-5; no reliable D call. The length of the CDR3 is 13 residues. Trimming removed 6 bases from V and 7 bases from J, with 15 bases in between. The CDR3 sequence is CASSLDEFGTQYF. DNA for the CDR3: TGTGCCAGCAGCCTGGATGAGTTCGGGACCCAGTACTTC.

V usage is TRBV19 and J usage is TRBJ1-1, with a possible D match to TRBD1 (5 bases). V lost 0 bases, J lost 11 bases, and 28 bases lay in between. The CDR3 spans 18 residues. CDR1 and CDR2 (germline): LNHDA, SQIVND (reference sequence). The CDR3 protein is CASSIDQAGFSRTSSAFF. CDR3 nucleotide sequence: TGTGCCAGTAGTATAGATCAAGCAGGGTTCTCGCGAACCTCCTCGGCTTTCTTT.

This clonotype appeared a few times. Its ends do not fully match the called genes, so a read error is possible. The chain uses TRBV6-1 and TRBJ2-6; D is perhaps TRBD1 (5 bases). Germline loops: CDR1 MNHNS, CDR2 SASEGT. The CDR3 has 15 amino acids. The CDR3 DNA follows: TGTGCCAGCAGCCCCGGTAGCTCTGGGGCCGACGTCCTGACTTTC. Encoded protein: CASSPGSSGADVLTF.

In its sample, this clonotype was seen a few times. The chain couples TRBV14 to TRBJ2-3, with 12 bases aligning to TRBD2. V lost 0 bases to trimming and J lost 14 bases; unmatched junction nucleotides: 9. Germline loops: CDR1 SGHDN, CDR2 FVKESK. The CDR3 is 15 amino acids. CDR3 nucleotides: TGTGCCAGCAGCCAAGAAGCTAAGACTAGCGGGAGACCGTATTTT. This sequence encodes CASSQEAKTSGRPYF.

The chain employs TRBV7-2 and TRBJ2-2; the D is unclear. With 2 bases removed from V and 3 bases from J, the gap between germline ends came to 10 bases. The germline gives CDR1 SGHTA, CDR2 FQGNSA. The CDR3 runs to 15 residues. DNA for the CDR3: TGTGCCAGCAGCTTATGGGCTATCGACACCGGGGAGCTGTTTTTT. Amino acid sequence: CASSLWAIDTGELFF.

This clonotype came up a few times. The V gene is TRBV15, the J gene TRBJ2-3, with D unresolved. CDR3 length equals 15 residues. The V gene's germline CDR1 is LNHNV and CDR2 YYDKDF (reference sequence). The germline V and J ends were trimmed by 0 bases and 1 base, with 8 bases remaining between them. The CDR3 protein is CATSRESQGTDTQYF. CDR3 DNA: TGTGCCACCAGCAGAGAAAGTCAGGGCACAGATACGCAGTATTTT.

This clonotype was observed a handful of times. CDR3 residues: CSVGGHRGATRDTQYF. CDR3 sequence (DNA): TGCAGCGTTGGGGGACATCGGGGGGCAACTAGGGATACGCAGTATTTT. This chain joins TRBV29-1 and TRBJ2-3; perhaps TRBD2 as D (7 bases). There are 16 residues in the CDR3. Deletions cut 4 bases from V and 6 bases from J, with 23 bases between. Germline CDR1 SQVTM, CDR2 ANQGSEA.

J is TRBJ2-7 and V is TRBV11-2; TRBD2 might be the D (6 bases). This CDR3 has 15 residues. V dropped 1 base and J dropped 7 bases, with 17 bases sitting between them. CDR1 SGHAT and CDR2 FQNNGV come from the germline V gene. The CDR3 DNA sequence: TGTGCCAGCAGCTTAGGGGTCGGGGGTCTTTCGGAGCAGTACTTC. This translates into CASSLGVGGLSEQYF.

The rearrangement joins TRBV6-5 to TRBJ2-3; a possible D gene is TRBD2 (7 bases). The CDR3 spans 18 residues. The V end lost 2 bases, the J end lost 0 bases, and 18 bases lay between the germline ends. Germline CDR1 is MNHEY and CDR2 is SVGAGI. CDR3 nucleotide sequence: TGTGCCAGCAGTTACCACCGGGCCGGGGGGCCTAGCACAGATACGCAGTATTTT. This codes for CASSYHRAGGPSTDTQYF.

This clonotype was recorded at least ten times. This chain uses TRBV29-1 with TRBJ2-3, with 7 nucleotides matching TRBD2. J was trimmed by 6 bases and V by 4 bases; bases with no gene match: 10. The CDR3 has 14 amino acids. Germline V lookup: CDR1 SQVTM, CDR2 ANQGSEA. In nucleotides, the CDR3 is TGCAGCGTTGCTACTAGCGCCCACCCGGATACGCAGTATTTT. Translation gives CSVATSAHPDTQYF.

This chain joins TRBV12-3 or TRBV12-4 and TRBJ1-5; 7 bases line up with TRBD1. Trimming cost V 5 bases and J 3 bases; bases outside gene matches: 7. CDR3 size: 15 residues. CDR3: CASSRTGEANQPQHF. The CDR3, as DNA: TGTGCCAGCAGTCGCACAGGGGAGGCCAATCAGCCCCAGCATTTT.

There are a few counts of this clonotype. The rearrangement uses TRBV18 and TRBJ2-7; tentatively, D is TRBD2 (6 bases). The V gene's germline CDR1 is KGHSH and CDR2 LQKENI. Between the trimmed V and J ends, which lost 4 bases and 5 bases, there was a span of 15 bases. This CDR3 region has 14 residues. In nucleotides, the CDR3 is TGTGCCAGCTCACGAGGTATCAGGGAGGACGAGCAGTACTTC. Translated, it gives CASSRGIREDEQYF.

This sequence joins TRBV20-1 and TRBJ2-1, with TRBD2 matching 9 bases. CDR1 is DFQATT and CDR2 is SNEGSKA in the germline V gene (reference sequence). The ends lost 4 bases at V and 0 bases at J; junction bases unmatched: 10. CDR3 length: 17 amino acids. The CDR3 region has the DNA TGCAGTGCTACTAGCGGGATAGGGTGGAGCTCCTACAATGAGCAGTTCTTC. The encoded protein is CSATSGIGWSSYNEQFF.

This clonotype was detected many times. This chain links TRBV7-9 with TRBJ1-1, with D uncertain. The CDR3 is made up of 14 amino acids. CDR1 SEHNR and CDR2 FQNEAQ come from the germline V gene (reference sequence). Trimming shortened V by 0 bases and J by 8 bases, and 13 bases separated the two germline ends. CDR3 loop: CASSLAGVSAEAFF. In nucleotides, the CDR3 is TGTGCCAGCAGCTTAGCGGGTGTCAGCGCCGAAGCTTTCTTT.

The table lists this clonotype with many counts. The chain recombines TRBV29-1 with TRBJ2-2; D is possibly TRBD1 (6 bases). The length of the CDR3 is 13 residues. V was pared by 3 bases and J by 4 bases, with 9 bases between. CDR1 and CDR2 from the germline V gene are SQVTM and ANQGSEA. The CDR3 sequence: CSVDQGPTGELFF. CDR3 DNA sequence: TGCAGCGTTGATCAGGGGCCCACCGGGGAGCTGTTTTTT.

This clonotype was observed a few times. This chain connects TRBV28 to TRBJ2-7; TRBD1 matches 7 bases. The V gene end was trimmed by 5 bases and the J gene end by 2 bases; junction bases not matched to a gene: 9. The CDR3 covers 15 residues. Germline CDR1 is MDHEN and CDR2 is SYDVKM. The CDR3 coding sequence is TGTGCCAGCAGTACCGGGACAGACCTAACCTACGAGCAGTACTTC. This gives the protein CASSTGTDLTYEQYF.

The CDR3 sequence: CASSLWGAGELFF. In DNA, the CDR3 is TGTGCCAGCAGTTTATGGGGGGCCGGGGAGCTGTTTTTT. V gene TRBV12-3 or TRBV12-4 combines with J gene TRBJ2-2, with D tentatively TRBD2 (6 bases). The V gene lost 2 bases and the J gene lost 6 bases, with 7 bases spanning the gap. The CDR3 is made up of 13 amino acids.

The V gene is TRBV9, the J gene TRBJ2-1; D may be TRBD2 (6 bases). V was pared by 1 base and J by 12 bases, with 23 bases between. The CDR3 has 16 amino acids. The germline V gene encodes CDR1 SGDLS and CDR2 YYNGEE. The CDR3 spells CASSVSAGQWPGVQFF. In nucleotides, the CDR3 is TGTGCCAGCAGCGTATCAGCGGGCCAGTGGCCGGGGGTGCAGTTCTTC.

The genes are TRBV20-1 and TRBJ2-2, with 7 positions matching TRBD1. Per the germline V gene, CDR1 is DFQATT and CDR2 is SNEGSKA (reference sequence). Germline trimming cut 5 bases from V and 4 bases from J; bases unmatched to any gene: 10. The CDR3 runs 15 residues. CDR3 protein: CSAGDRAKSTGELFF. The CDR3 bases are TGCAGTGCTGGTGACAGGGCTAAGAGCACCGGGGAGCTGTTTTTT.

The table lists this clonotype with many counts. The rearrangement uses TRBV9 and TRBJ2-1, with D perhaps assigned TRBD1 or TRBD2 (5 bases each). The CDR3 loop spans 15 amino acids. With 0 bases removed from V and 9 bases from J, the gap between germline ends came to 16 bases. Germline V gene data show CDR1 as SGDLS and CDR2 as YYNGEE. The CDR3 region is CASSVGAQGASEQFF. The CDR3 DNA is TGTGCCAGCAGCGTAGGGGCGCAGGGAGCTAGTGAGCAGTTCTTC.